Listed here are 9 T cell receptor beta chains from one sample, sequenced in a study of post-analysis software for immune sequencing data. Notes on the study in general: Several TRBV segments occurring more often in patients than controls included TRBV5-6, TRBV5-1 and TRBV20-1.

Unique molecular identifiers were carried by the TCR beta cDNA libraries. TCRdb called the PCR reads again in MiXCR, with one record for every CDR3 protein. The table includes more than 500,000 distinct CDR3 sequences, approximately 31% detected once. For these TCRs, the target antigens are not known. Sequenced: blood. The receptors originated from a girl aged 2 to 17 with multiple sclerosis.

This clonotype came up once. The chain couples TRBV11-2 to TRBJ2-3, with TRBD2 matching 7 bases. The junction had 10 bases not matched to a gene; V was cut back by 4 bases and J by 3 bases. Germline-derived CDR1 and CDR2 are SGHAT and FQNNGV. This CDR3 comprises 16 residues. The CDR3 is CASSSLPRGGTDTQYF. The CDR3, as DNA: TGTGCCAGCAGCTCCCTCCCGCGGGGAGGGACAGATACGCAGTATTTT.

This clonotype appeared a few times. The chain combines TRBV20-1 with TRBJ2-1; D may be TRBD1 (5 bases). Germline lookup yields CDR1 DFQATT and CDR2 SNEGSKA (reference sequence). This CDR3 spans 15 amino acids. V shed 0 bases and J shed 7 bases, with 16 bases lying between them. The DNA for the CDR3 is TGCAGTGCTAGAGATCGAGTAGGGGCTTCGAATGAGCAGTTCTTC. The encoded protein is CSARDRVGASNEQFF.

The chain uses TRBV7-2 and TRBJ2-3; D tentatively fits TRBD1 or TRBD2 (6 bases each). Trimming pared 4 bases from V and 6 bases from J, leaving 17 bases between. Germline lookup yields CDR1 SGHTA and CDR2 FQGNSA. This CDR3 spans 15 amino acids. This CDR3 reads CASSSWVGGIDTQYF. The CDR3 bases are TGTGCCAGCAGCTCCTGGGTAGGGGGGATCGATACGCAGTATTTT.

This clonotype was seen a handful of times. The J gene is TRBJ2-4, the V gene TRBV6-1, with 13 bases fitting TRBD2. Germline assignment: CDR1 MNHNS and CDR2 SASEGT. With 6 bases clipped from V and 6 bases from J, the junction kept 5 bases outside the gene matches. This CDR3 region has 15 residues. CDR3 in amino acids: CASRLAGGPGNIQYF. In DNA, the CDR3 is TGTGCCAGCAGACTAGCGGGGGGGCCGGGAAACATTCAGTACTTC.

This chain joins TRBV20-1 and TRBJ2-7; D not certain. The V gene's germline CDR1 is DFQATT and CDR2 SNEGSKA (reference sequence). V was shortened by 2 bases and J by 5 bases, with 13 bases between the two germline ends. This CDR3 has 13 residues. The DNA of the CDR3 is TGCAGTGCTAGAATCGGGCCGGGCGACGAGCAGTACTTC. Encoded protein: CSARIGPGDEQYF.

This clonotype has just a few counts. This rearrangement joins TRBV7-9 to TRBJ2-1; 7 nucleotides match TRBD1. Trimming removed 1 base from V and 1 base from J; junction bases left unmatched: 7. This CDR3 comprises 17 residues. Germline-derived CDR1 and CDR2 are SEHNR and FQNEAQ (reference sequence). The CDR3 DNA reads as TGTGCCAGCAGCTTAGTCGCCGGGACAGAATCCTACAATGAGCAGTTCTTC. It is translated as CASSLVAGTESYNEQFF.

This chain links TRBV5-1 with TRBJ1-2; D not certain. With 7 bases removed from V and 8 bases from J, the gap between germline ends came to 21 bases. Germline values: CDR1 SGHRS, CDR2 YFSETQ. The CDR3 has 14 residues. The CDR3 nucleotides read TGCGCCAGCGCAATTGTCGGGTTGGCTGGGGGCTACACCTTC. This encodes CASAIVGLAGGYTF.

Only a few counts were recorded for this clonotype. The chain is built from TRBV7-9 and TRBJ2-1; D is tentatively TRBD1 or TRBD2 (5 bases each). The CDR3 covers 15 residues. Germline CDR1 reads SEHNR; CDR2 reads FQNEAQ (reference sequence). Trimming stripped 3 bases from V and 0 bases from J, with 9 bases between. This CDR3 reads CASSFGTISYNEQFF. For the CDR3, the DNA is TGTGCCAGCAGCTTCGGGACCATCTCCTACAATGAGCAGTTCTTC.

This chain joins TRBV9 and TRBJ2-5; possibly TRBD1 or TRBD2 for D (6 bases each). The DNA end favors TRBJ2-7, so the J call may be wrong. The CDR3 runs to 16 residues. CDR1 is SGDLS, CDR2 YYNGEE, per germline. CDR3 nucleotide sequence: TGTGCCAGCAGCGTGGGATGGGGGGCCCCGACCTACGAGCAGTACTTC. This sequence encodes CASSVGWGAPTYEQYF.